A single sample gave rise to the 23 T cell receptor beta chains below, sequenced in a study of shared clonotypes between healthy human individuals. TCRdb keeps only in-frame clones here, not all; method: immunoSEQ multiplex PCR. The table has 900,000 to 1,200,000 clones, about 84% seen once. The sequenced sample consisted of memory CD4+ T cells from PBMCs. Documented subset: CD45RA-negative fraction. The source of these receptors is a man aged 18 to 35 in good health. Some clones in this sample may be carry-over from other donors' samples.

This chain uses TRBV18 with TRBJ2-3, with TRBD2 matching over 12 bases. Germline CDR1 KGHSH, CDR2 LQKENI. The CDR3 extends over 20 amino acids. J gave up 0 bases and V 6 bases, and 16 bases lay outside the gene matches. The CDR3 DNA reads TGTGCCAGCTCCCACAGGGGGACTAGCGGGTCCTTACCTAGCACAGATACGCAGTATTTT. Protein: CASSHRGTSGSLPSTDTQYF.

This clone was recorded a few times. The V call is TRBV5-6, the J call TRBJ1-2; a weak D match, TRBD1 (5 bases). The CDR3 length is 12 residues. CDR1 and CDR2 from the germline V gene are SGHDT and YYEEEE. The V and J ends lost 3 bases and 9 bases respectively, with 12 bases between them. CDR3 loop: CASSSGEGSYTF. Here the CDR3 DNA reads TGTGCCAGCAGCTCAGGAGAGGGGAGCTACACCTTC.

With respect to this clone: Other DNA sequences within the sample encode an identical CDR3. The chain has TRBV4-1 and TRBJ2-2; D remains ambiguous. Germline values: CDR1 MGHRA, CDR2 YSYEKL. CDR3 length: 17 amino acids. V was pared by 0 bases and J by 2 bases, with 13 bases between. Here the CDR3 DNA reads TGCGCCAGCAGCCAAGATGACCGACGGCTAAACACCGGGGAGCTGTTTTTT. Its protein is CASSQDDRRLNTGELFF.

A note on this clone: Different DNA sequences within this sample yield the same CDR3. CDR3 residues: CASSLSGNTEAFF. In DNA form, the CDR3 reads TGTGCCAGCAGCTTAAGTGGGAACACTGAAGCTTTCTTT. This chain joins TRBV7-3 and TRBJ1-1; D is uncertain. V shed 1 base and J shed 1 base, with 4 bases lying between them. Per germline, CDR1 SGHTA and CDR2 FQGTGA. The CDR3 contains 13 residues.

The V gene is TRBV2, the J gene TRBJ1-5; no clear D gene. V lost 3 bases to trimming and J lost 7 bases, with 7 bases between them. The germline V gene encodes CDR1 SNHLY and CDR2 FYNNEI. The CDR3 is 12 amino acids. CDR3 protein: CASSDGNQPQHF. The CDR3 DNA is TGTGCCAGCAGTGACGGGAACCAGCCCCAGCATTTT.

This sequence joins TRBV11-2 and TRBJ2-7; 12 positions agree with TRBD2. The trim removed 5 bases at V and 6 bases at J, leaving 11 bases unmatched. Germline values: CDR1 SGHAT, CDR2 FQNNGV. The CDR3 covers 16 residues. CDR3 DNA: TGTGCCAGCAGCCCTAGACTAGCGGGAGAGCCCCCCGAGCAGTACTTC. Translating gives CASSPRLAGEPPEQYF.

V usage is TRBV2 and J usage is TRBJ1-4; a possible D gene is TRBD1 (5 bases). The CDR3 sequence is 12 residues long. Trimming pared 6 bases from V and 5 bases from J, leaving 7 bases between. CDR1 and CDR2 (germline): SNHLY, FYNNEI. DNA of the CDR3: TGTGCCAGCAGACAGGCCAATGAAAAACTGTTTTTT. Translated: CASRQANEKLFF.

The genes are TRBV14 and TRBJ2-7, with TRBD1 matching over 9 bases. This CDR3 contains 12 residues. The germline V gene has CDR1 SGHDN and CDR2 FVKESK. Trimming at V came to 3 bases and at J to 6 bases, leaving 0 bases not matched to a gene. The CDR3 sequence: CASSQDRGEQYF. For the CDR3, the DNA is TGTGCCAGCAGCCAGGACAGGGGCGAGCAGTACTTC.

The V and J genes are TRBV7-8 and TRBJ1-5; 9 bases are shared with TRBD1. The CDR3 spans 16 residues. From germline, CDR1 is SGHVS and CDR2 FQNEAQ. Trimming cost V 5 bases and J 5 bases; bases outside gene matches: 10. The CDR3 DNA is TGTGCCAGCAGCCTCATGGACAGGGGAGTTGATCAGCCCCAGCATTTT. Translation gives CASSLMDRGVDQPQHF.

CDR3 residues: CASRDRDKTQYF. CDR3 DNA: TGTGCCAGCCGGGACAGGGATAAGACGCAGTATTTT. The chain links TRBV2 to TRBJ2-3, with 9 bases identical to TRBD1. The CDR3 consists of 12 residues. The germline V gene encodes CDR1 SNHLY and CDR2 FYNNEI. The trim removed 8 bases at V and 9 bases at J, leaving 6 bases unmatched.

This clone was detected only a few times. CDR3 nucleotide sequence: TGTGCCAGCAGGGACAGGGGAGGTCAGCCCCAGCATTTT. Protein: CASRDRGGQPQHF. The chain combines TRBV6-1 with TRBJ1-5; 9 nucleotides line up with TRBD1. Germline trimming cut 6 bases from V and 6 bases from J; bases unmatched to any gene: 3. Germline loops: CDR1 MNHNS, CDR2 SASEGT. The CDR3 has 13 amino acids.

CDR3 in amino acids: CASSALGTGQSSNTIYF. CDR3 coding DNA: TGTGCCAGCAGCGCCCTAGGGACAGGACAATCATCAAACACCATATATTTT. The genes are TRBV9 and TRBJ1-3; 8 nucleotides match TRBD1. The V and J ends lost 3 bases and 6 bases, in that order; junction bases with no gene match: 14. CDR1 is SGDLS, CDR2 YYNGEE, per germline. The CDR3 is 17 amino acids.

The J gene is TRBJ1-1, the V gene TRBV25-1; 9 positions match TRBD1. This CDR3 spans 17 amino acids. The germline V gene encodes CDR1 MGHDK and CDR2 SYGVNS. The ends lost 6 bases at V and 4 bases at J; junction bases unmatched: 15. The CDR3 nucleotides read TGTGCCAGCAGCAACACAGGGGGCGGTAGGGGAGTCACTGAAGCTTTCTTT. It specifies CASSNTGGGRGVTEAFF.

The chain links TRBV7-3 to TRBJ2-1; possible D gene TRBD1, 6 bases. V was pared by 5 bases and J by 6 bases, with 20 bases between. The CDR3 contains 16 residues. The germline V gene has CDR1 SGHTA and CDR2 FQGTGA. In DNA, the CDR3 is TGTGCCAGCAGCCGGCCAGGATGGACAGATCCCAATGAGCAGTTCTTC. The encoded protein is CASSRPGWTDPNEQFF.

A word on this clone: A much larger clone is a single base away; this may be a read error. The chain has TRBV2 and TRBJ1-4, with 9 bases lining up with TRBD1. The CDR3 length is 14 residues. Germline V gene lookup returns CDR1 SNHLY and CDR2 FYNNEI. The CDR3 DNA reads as TGTGCCTGCAGCCCGGGACAGGGAATCGTAAAACTGTTTTTT. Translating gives CACSPGQGIVKLFF.

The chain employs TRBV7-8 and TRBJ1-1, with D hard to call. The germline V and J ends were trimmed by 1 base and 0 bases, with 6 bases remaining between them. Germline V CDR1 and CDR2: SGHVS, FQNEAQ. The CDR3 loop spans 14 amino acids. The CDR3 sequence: CASSLVWLNTEAFF. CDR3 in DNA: TGTGCCAGCAGCTTAGTGTGGTTGAACACTGAAGCTTTCTTT.

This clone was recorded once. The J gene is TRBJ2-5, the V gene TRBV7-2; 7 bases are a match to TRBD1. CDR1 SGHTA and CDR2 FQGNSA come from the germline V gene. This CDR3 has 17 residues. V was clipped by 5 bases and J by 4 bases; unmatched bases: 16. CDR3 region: CASSPHTGPSGGETQYF. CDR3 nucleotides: TGTGCCAGCAGCCCCCACACCGGGCCCTCAGGGGGAGAGACCCAGTACTTC.

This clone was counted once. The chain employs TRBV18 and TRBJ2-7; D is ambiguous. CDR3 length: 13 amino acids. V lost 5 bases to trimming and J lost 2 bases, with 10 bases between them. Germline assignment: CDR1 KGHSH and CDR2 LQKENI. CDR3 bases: TGTGCCAGCTCATACGGGCCAACCTACGAGCAGTACTTC. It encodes CASSYGPTYEQYF.

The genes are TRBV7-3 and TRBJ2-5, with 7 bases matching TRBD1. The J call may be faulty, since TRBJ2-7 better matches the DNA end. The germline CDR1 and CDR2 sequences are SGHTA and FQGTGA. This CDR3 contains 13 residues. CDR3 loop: CASSDDRAREQYF. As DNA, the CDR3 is TGTGCCAGCAGCGACGACAGGGCTCGCGAGCAGTACTTC.

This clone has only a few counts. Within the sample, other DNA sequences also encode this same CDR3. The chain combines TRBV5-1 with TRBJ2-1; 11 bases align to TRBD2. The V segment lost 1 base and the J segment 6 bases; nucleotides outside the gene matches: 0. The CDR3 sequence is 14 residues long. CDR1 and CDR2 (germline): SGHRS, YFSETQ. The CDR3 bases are TGCGCCAGCAGCTTGACTAGCGGGAGCAATGAGCAGTTCTTC. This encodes CASSLTSGSNEQFF.

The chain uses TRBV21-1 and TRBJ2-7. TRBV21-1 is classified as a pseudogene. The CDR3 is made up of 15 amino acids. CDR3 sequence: CASSKCFWGFYEQYF. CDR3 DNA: TGTGCCAGCAGCAAGTGCTTCTGGGGATTCTACGAGCAGTACTTC.

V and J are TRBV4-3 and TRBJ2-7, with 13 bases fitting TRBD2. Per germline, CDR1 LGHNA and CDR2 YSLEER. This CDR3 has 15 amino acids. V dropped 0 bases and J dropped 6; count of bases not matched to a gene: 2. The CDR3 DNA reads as TGCGCCAGCAGCCAAGATGGGACTAGCGGGGTCGAGCAGTACTTC. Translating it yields CASSQDGTSGVEQYF.

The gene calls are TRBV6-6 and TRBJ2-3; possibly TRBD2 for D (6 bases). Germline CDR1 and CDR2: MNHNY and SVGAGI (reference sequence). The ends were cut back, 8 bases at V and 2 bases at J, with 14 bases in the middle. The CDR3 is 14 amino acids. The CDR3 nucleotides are TGTGCCAGCCGACTAGTTCGCCTCACAGATACGCAGTATTTT. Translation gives CASRLVRLTDTQYF.